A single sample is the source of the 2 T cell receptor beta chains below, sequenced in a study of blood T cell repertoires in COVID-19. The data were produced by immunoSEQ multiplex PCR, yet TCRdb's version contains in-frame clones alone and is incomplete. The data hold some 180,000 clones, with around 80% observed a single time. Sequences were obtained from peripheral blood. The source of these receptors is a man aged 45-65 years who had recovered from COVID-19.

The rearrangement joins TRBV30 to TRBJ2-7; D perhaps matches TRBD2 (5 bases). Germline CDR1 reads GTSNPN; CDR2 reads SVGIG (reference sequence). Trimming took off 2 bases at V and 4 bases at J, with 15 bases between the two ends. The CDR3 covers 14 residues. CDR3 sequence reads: CAWSWAPGGYEQYF. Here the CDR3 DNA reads TGTGCCTGGAGTTGGGCGCCAGGAGGTTACGAGCAGTACTTC.

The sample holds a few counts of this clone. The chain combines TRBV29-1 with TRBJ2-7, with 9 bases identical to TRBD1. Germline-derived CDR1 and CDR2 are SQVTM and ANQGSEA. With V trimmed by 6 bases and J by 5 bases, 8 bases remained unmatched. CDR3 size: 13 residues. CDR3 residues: CSVLVTGGNEQYF. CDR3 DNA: TGCAGCGTCCTCGTGACAGGGGGTAACGAGCAGTACTTC.